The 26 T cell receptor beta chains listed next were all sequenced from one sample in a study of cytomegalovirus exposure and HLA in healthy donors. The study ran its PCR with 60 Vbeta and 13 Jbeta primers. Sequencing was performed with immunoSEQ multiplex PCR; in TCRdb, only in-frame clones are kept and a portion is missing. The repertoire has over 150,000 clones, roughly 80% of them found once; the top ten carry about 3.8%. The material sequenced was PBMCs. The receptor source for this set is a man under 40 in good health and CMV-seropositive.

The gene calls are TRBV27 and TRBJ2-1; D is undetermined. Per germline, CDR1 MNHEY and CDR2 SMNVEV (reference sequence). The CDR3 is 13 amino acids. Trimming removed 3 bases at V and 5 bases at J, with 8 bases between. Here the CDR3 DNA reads TGTGCCAGCAGTTTCGGAGTCAACAATGAGCAGTTCTTC. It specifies CASSFGVNNEQFF.

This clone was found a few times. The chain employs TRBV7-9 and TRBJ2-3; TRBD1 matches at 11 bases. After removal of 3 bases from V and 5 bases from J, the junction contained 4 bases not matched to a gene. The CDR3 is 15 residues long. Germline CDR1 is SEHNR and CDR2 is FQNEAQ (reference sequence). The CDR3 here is CASSLDRGLRDTQYF. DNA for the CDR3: TGTGCCAGCAGCTTGGACAGGGGGCTTCGAGATACGCAGTATTTT.

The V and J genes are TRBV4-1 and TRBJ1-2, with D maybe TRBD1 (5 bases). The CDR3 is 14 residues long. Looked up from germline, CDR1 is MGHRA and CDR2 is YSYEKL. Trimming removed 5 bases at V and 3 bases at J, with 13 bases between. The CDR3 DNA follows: TGCGCCAGCAGCGCTACCGGGACTCACTATGGCTACACCTTC. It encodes CASSATGTHYGYTF.

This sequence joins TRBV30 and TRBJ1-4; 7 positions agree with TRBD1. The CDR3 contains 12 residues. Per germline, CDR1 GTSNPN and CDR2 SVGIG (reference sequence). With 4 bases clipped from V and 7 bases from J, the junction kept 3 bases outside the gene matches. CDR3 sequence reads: CAWKGASEKLFF. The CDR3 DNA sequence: TGTGCCTGGAAGGGGGCAAGTGAAAAACTGTTTTTT.

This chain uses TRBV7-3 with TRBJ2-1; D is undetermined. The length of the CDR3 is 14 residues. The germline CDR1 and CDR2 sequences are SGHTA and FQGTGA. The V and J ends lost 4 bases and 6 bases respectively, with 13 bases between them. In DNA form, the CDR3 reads TGTGCCAGCAGCTCTGGCGGTACGGGCAATGAGCAGTTCTTC. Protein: CASSSGGTGNEQFF.

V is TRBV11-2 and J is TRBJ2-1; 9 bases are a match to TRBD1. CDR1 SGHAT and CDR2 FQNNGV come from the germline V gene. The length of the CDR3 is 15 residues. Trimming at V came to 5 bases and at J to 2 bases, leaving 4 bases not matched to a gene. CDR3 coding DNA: TGTGCCAGCAGCGGGGGACAGGGCCCCTACAATGAGCAGTTCTTC. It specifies CASSGGQGPYNEQFF.

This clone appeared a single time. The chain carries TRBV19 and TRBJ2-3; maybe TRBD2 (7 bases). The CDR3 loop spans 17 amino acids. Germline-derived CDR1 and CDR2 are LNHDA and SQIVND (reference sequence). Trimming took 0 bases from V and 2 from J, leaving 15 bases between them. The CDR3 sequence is CASSIDPRGASTDTQYF. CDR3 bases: TGTGCCAGTAGTATAGACCCCCGGGGGGCATCCACAGATACGCAGTATTTT.

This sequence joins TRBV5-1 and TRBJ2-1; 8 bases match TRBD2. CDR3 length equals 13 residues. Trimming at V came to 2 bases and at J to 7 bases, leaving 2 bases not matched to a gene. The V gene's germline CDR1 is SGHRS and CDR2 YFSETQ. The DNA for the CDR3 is TGCGCCAGCAGCTTCGGGGGGGCGAATGAGCAGTTCTTC. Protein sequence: CASSFGGANEQFF.

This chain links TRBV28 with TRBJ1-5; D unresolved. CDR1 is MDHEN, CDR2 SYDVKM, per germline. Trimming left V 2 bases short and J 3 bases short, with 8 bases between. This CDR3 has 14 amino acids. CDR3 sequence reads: CASSLRESNQPQHF. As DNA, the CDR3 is TGTGCCAGCAGTTTACGGGAGTCCAATCAGCCCCAGCATTTT.

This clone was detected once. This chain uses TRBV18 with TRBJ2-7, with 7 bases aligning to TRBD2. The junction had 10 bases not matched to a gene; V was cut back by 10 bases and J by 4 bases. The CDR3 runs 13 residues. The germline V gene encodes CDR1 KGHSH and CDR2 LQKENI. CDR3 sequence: CATAYGGSYEQYF. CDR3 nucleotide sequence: TGTGCCACCGCGTACGGGGGGTCGTACGAGCAGTACTTC.

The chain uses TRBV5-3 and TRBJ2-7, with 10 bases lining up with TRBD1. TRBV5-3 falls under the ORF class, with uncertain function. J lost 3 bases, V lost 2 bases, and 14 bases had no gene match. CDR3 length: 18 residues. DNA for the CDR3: TGTGCCAGAAGCTTTAACCGGGACAGGGGAATTTTCGTCTACGAGCAGTACTTC. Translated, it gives CARSFNRDRGIFVYEQYF.

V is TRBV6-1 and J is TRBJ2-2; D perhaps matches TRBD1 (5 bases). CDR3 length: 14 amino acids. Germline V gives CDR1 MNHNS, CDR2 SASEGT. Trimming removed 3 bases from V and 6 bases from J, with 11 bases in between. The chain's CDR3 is CASSDRVRSGELFF. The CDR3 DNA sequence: TGTGCCAGCAGTGACAGGGTTAGGTCCGGGGAGCTGTTTTTT.

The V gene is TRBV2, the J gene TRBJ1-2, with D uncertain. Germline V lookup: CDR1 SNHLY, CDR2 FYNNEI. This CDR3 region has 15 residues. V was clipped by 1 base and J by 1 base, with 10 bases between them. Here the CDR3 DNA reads TGTGCCAGCAGTGAAGGGGCAGAGGGTAACTATGGCTACACCTTC. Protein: CASSEGAEGNYGYTF.

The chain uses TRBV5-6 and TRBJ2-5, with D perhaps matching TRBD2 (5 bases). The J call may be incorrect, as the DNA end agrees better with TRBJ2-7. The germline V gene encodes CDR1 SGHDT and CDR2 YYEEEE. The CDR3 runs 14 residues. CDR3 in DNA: TGTGCCAGCAGCTCCTACGACTACTCCTACGAGCAGTACTTC. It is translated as CASSSYDYSYEQYF.

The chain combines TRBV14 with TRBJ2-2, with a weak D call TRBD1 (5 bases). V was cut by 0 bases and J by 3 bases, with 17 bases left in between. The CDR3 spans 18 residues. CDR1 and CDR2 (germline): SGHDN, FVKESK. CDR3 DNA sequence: TGTGCCAGCAGCCAAGACCTAAGGGGCAGGGCGGACACCGGGGAGCTGTTTTTT. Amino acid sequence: CASSQDLRGRADTGELFF.

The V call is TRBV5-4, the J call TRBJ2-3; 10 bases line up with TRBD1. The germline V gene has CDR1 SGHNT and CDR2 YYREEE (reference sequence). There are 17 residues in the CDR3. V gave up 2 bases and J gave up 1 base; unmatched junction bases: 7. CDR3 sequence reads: CASSLNWDRGGTDTQYF. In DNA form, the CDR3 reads TGTGCCAGCAGCTTAAATTGGGACAGGGGTGGCACAGATACGCAGTATTTT.

The DNA for the CDR3 is TGCAGCGTTGAAGTAGTAAGCAATCAGCCCCAGCATTTT. As protein: CSVEVVSNQPQHF. V usage is TRBV29-1 and J usage is TRBJ1-5; D gene unclear. The length of the CDR3 is 13 residues. Trimming took 1 base from V and 1 from J, leaving 5 bases between them. CDR1 is SQVTM, CDR2 ANQGSEA, per germline. The whole variable domain, filled in from reference TRBV29-1 and TRBJ1-5, reads SAVISQKPSRDICQRGTSLTIQCQVDSQVTMMFWYRQQPGQSLTLIATANQGSEATYESGFVIDKFPISRPNLTFSTLTVSNMSPEDSSIYLCSVEVVSNQPQHFGDGTRLSIL.

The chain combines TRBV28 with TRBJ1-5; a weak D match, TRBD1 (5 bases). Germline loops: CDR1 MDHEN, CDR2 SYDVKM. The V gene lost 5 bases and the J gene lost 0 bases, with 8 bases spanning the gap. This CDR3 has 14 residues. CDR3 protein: CASSGGDSNQPQHF. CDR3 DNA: TGTGCCAGCAGTGGAGGGGATAGCAATCAGCCCCAGCATTTT.

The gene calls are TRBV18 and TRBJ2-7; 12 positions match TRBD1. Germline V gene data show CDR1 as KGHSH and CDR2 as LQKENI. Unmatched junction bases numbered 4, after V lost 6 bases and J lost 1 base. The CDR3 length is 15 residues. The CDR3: CASSPGQGASYEQYF. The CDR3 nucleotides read TGTGCCAGCTCCCCGGGACAGGGGGCTTCCTACGAGCAGTACTTC.

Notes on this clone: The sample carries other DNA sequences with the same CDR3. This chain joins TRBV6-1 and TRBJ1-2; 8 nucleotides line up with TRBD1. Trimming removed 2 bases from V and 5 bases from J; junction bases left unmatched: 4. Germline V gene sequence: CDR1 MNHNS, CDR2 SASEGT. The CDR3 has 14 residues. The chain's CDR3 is CASSESGGGYGYTF. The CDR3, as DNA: TGTGCCAGCAGTGAATCAGGGGGCGGATATGGCTACACCTTC.

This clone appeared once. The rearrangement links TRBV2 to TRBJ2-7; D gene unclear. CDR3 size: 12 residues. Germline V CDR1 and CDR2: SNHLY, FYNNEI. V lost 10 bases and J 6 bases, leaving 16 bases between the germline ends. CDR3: CATSPQALEQYF. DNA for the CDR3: TGTGCCACATCACCGCAGGCCCTCGAGCAGTACTTC. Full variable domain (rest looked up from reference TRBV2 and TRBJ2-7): EPEVTQTPSHQVTQMGQEVILRCVPISNHLYFYWYRQILGQKVEFLVSFYNNEISEKSEIFDDQFSVERPDGSNFTLKIRSTKLEDSAMYFCATSPQALEQYFGPGTRLTVT.

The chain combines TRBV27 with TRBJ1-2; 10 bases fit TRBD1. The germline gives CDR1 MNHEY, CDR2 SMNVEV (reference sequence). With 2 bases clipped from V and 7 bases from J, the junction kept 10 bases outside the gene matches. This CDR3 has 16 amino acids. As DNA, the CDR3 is TGTGCCAGCAGTTTAAATGGACAGGGGGGGAACCGTGGCTACACCTTC. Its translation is CASSLNGQGGNRGYTF.

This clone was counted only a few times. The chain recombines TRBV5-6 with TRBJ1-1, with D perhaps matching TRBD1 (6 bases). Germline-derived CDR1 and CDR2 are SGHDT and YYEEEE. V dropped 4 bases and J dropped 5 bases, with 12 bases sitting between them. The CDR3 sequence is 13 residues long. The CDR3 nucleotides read TGTGCCAGCAGCCTGATCACAGGGACTGAAGCTTTCTTT. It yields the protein CASSLITGTEAFF.

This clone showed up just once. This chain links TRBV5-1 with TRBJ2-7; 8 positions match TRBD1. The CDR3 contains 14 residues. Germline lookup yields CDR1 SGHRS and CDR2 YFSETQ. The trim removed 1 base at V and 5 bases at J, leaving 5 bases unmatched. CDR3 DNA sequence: TGCGCCAGCAGCTTGAGCAGGGGGCTCGACGAGCAGTACTTC. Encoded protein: CASSLSRGLDEQYF.

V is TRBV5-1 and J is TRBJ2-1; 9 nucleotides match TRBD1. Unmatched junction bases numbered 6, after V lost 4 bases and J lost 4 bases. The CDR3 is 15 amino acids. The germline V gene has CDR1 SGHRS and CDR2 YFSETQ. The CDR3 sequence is CASSTTGGIYNEQFF. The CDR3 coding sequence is TGCGCCAGCAGCACAACAGGGGGCATTTACAATGAGCAGTTCTTC.

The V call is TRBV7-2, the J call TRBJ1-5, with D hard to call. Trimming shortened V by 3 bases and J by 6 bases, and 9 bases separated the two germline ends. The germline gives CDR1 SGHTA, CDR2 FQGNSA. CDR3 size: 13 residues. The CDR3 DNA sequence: TGTGCCAGCAGCTTCCTCGAGTCTCAGCCCCAGCATTTT. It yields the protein CASSFLESQPQHF.